This T cell receptor (beta chain) was sequenced for a study of OX40 agonist ivuxolimab in advanced cancers. This CDR3 is built from 14 residues. Germline V CDR1 and CDR2: SGHAT, FQNNGV. V was pared by 5 bases and J by 3 bases, with 7 bases of the junction left unmatched. In its sample, this clone was seen a few times. Produced via immunoSEQ multiplex PCR; TCRdb's table is partial and in-frame only. The data show about 64,000 clones, 84% seen once. The rearrangement uses TRBV11-2 and TRBJ2-7; TRBD1 aligns across 7 bases. The TCR comes from an adult with an advanced solid tumor such as melanoma, head and neck, liver or kidney cancer. This specimen consisted of CD4+ or CD8+ T cells sorted from blood, obtained in a trial of the OX40 agonist ivuxolimab. Here the CDR3 DNA reads TGTGCCAGCAGCGTCGACAGGGAGAGCTACGAGCAGTACTTC. Amino acids: CASSVDRESYEQYF. The full variable domain, its missing parts supplied by reference TRBV11-2 and TRBJ2-7, is EAGVAQSPRYKIIEKRQSVAFWCNPISGHATLYWYQQILGQGPKLLIQFQNNGVVDDSQLPKDRFSAERLKGVDSTLKIQPAKLEDSAVYLCASSVDRESYEQYFGPGTRLTVT.